One T cell receptor (beta chain) is described in this entry. V was shortened by 2 bases and J by 2 bases, with 6 bases between the two germline ends. CDR3 length equals 13 residues. Germline-derived CDR1 and CDR2 are MNHEY and SVGAGI. This sample is part of a study of blood T cell repertoires in COVID-19. The authors' processing: Reference gene primer amplification in the assay estimated nucleated cell counts. Only in-frame clones appear in the TCRdb table, and some are missing; sequencing was by immunoSEQ multiplex PCR. From that table come the V and J calls and clone size; the DNA was used to work out D and trimming. The sample yields about 240,000 clones, approximately 86% seen once.

The specimen was peripheral blood. The sequence was obtained from a man aged 55-75 years who had recovered from COVID-19. The chain carries TRBV6-5 and TRBJ1-2; no clear D gene. Here the CDR3 DNA reads TGTGCCAGCAGTTACGGCATGAACTATGGCTACACCTTC. Its protein is CASSYGMNYGYTF.